This T cell receptor beta chain was observed in a study of blood T cell repertoires in COVID-19. Sequencing was performed with immunoSEQ multiplex PCR; in TCRdb, only in-frame clones are kept and a portion is missing. The data contain about 220,000 clones, around 86% of them singletons. V gave up 5 bases and J gave up 3 bases; unmatched junction bases: 7. Per the germline V gene, CDR1 is MNHNY and CDR2 is SVGAGI (reference sequence). CDR3 size: 15 residues. The chain carries TRBV6-6 and TRBJ2-5; the match to TRBD1 covers 9 bases. The sequencing sample was made of peripheral blood. This receptor was taken from a human donor in a cohort sampled during active COVID-19. Here the CDR3 reads CASSPPGTGKETQYF. Here the CDR3 DNA reads TGTGCCAGCAGTCCTCCCGGGACAGGGAAAGAGACCCAGTACTTC.